This is a list of T cell receptor beta chains from one sample in a study of cytomegalovirus exposure and HLA in healthy donors. The method was immunoSEQ multiplex PCR; TCRdb's version includes in-frame clones alone and lacks a portion of them. The data contain about 150,000 clones, about 80% of them singletons. The sequenced material came from PBMCs. The receptors were sampled from a man aged 35 to 55 in good health and CMV-seropositive. CDR3s include the opening cysteine and the closing phenylalanine or tryptophan. The order of the fields is clone size, J gene, D gene, V gene, CDR3 protein, CDR3 DNA. D genes are given only for firm matches. A clone size is listed for some rows: how often the clone was seen (once, few, many), or a class if it is expanded.

>NA|TRBJ1-1|NA|TRBV2
CASSVRGQNTEAFF
TGTGCCAGCAGCGTCAGGGGTCAGAACACTGAAGCTTTCTTT
>NA|TRBJ2-3|NA|TRBV11-3
CASSLDQGTQYF
TGTGCCAGCAGCTTAGATCAGGGTACGCAGTATTTT
>NA|TRBJ1-1|NA|TRBV5-6
CASSSGGAGNTEAFF
TGTGCCAGCAGTTCCGGGGGGGCAGGGAACACTGAAGCTTTCTTT
>once|TRBJ2-1|NA|TRBV6-5
CASSERPNEQFF
TGTGCCAGCAGTGAGCGGCCAAATGAGCAGTTCTTC
>NA|TRBJ2-7|TRBD1|TRBV25-1
CASSFDRASEQYF
TGTGCCAGCAGTTTCGACAGGGCGAGCGAGCAGTACTTC
>NA|TRBJ2-6|NA|TRBV6-4
CARNSGANGLTF
TGTGCCAGAAACTCTGGGGCCAACGGCCTGACTTTC
>NA|TRBJ2-3|TRBD2|TRBV13
CASSPRSGDGGSPDTQYF
TGTGCCAGCAGCCCTCGCTCTGGTGACGGCGGGAGTCCAGATACGCAGTATTTT
>NA|TRBJ2-2|TRBD2|TRBV4-3
CASSLAGEGGELFF
TGCGCCAGCAGCCTAGCGGGAGAGGGCGGGGAGCTGTTTTTT
>few|TRBJ1-2|TRBD1|TRBV2
CASSTGTGRDGYTF
TGTGCCAGCAGTACCGGGACAGGGAGAGATGGCTACACCTTC
>NA|TRBJ1-1|NA|TRBV19
CATKRGGMNTEAFF
TGTGCCACCAAAAGAGGAGGAATGAACACTGAAGCTTTCTTT
>NA|TRBJ1-2|NA|TRBV5-5
CASKYRVENHGYTF
TGTGCCAGCAAATACAGGGTTGAGAATCACGGCTACACCTTC
>NA|TRBJ1-1|TRBD1|TRBV2
CASLRDSSRRNTEAFF
TGTGCCAGCCTCAGGGACAGCAGTCGCCGAAACACTGAAGCTTTCTTT
>NA|TRBJ2-7|NA|TRBV19
CASSIGGIGPYEQYF
TGTGCCAGTAGTATAGGGGGCATAGGCCCCTACGAGCAGTACTTC
>once|TRBJ2-1|NA|TRBV9
CASSGQRDKRYNEQFF
TGTGCCAGCAGCGGACAACGGGACAAGCGCTACAATGAGCAGTTCTTC
>NA|TRBJ2-7|NA|TRBV27
CASHDLPHYEQYF
TGTGCCAGCCATGACTTACCCCACTACGAGCAGTACTTC
>NA|TRBJ1-2|TRBD1|TRBV30
CAWVGRGQIYGYTF
TGTGCCTGGGTGGGGCGGGGACAGATCTATGGCTACACCTTC
>NA|TRBJ1-3|TRBD1|TRBV9
CASSPGGLDTIYF
TGTGCCAGCAGCCCAGGGGGCTTAGACACCATATATTTT
>NA|TRBJ1-5|NA|TRBV21-1
CASSKAQSGGEGNQPQHF
TGTGCCAGCAGCAAAGCGCAAAGCGGAGGGGAGGGCAATCAGCCCCAGCATTTT
>NA|TRBJ1-1|NA|TRBV9
CASSVAVSGTEAFF
TGTGCCAGCAGCGTAGCCGTTAGCGGCACTGAAGCTTTCTTT
>once|TRBJ1-2|TRBD1|TRBV11-2
CASSSGQTNYGYTF
TGTGCCAGCAGCTCGGGACAGACTAACTATGGCTACACCTTC
>NA|TRBJ2-1|NA|TRBV11-2
CASSWRQAMTFNEQFF
TGTGCCAGCAGCTGGAGACAGGCGATGACTTTTAATGAGCAGTTCTTC
>few|TRBJ1-4|TRBD1|TRBV4-3
CASSQEDRGGEKLFF
TGCGCCAGCAGCCAAGAGGACAGGGGTGGTGAAAAACTGTTTTTT
>NA|TRBJ2-2|TRBD2|TRBV18
CASSTSGNTGELFF
TGTGCCAGCTCTACTAGCGGGAACACCGGGGAGCTGTTTTTT
>NA|TRBJ1-2|TRBD1|TRBV5-1
CASSLEGQPNYGYTF
TGCGCCAGCAGCTTGGAGGGACAGCCTAACTATGGCTACACCTTC
>NA|TRBJ2-5|NA|TRBV14
CASSQVNLAPYF
TGTGCCAGCAGCCAAGTGAATCTAGCCCCCTACTTC
>once|TRBJ2-7|NA|TRBV9
CASSVSGSGYEQYF
TGTGCCAGCAGCGTCTCGGGATCTGGTTACGAGCAGTACTTC
>NA|TRBJ1-1|NA|TRBV5-6
CASSLMTPALTEAFF
TGTGCCAGCAGCTTGATGACACCAGCCCTTACTGAAGCTTTCTTT
>few|TRBJ2-4|TRBD1|TRBV14
CATPGQGRAKNIQYF
TGTGCCACCCCCGGACAGGGAAGAGCCAAAAACATTCAGTACTTC
>once|TRBJ2-7|NA|TRBV6-5
CASSYAGKGLYEQYF
TGTGCCAGCAGTTACGCAGGGAAAGGGCTCTACGAGCAGTACTTC
>NA|TRBJ1-1|NA|TRBV4-2
CASSNGYMNTEAFF
TGTGCCAGCAGCAACGGGTACATGAACACTGAAGCTTTCTTT
>NA|TRBJ2-7|TRBD2|TRBV27
CASSFLAGVESPIYEQYF
TGTGCCAGCAGTTTCCTAGCGGGCGTCGAGTCCCCAATCTACGAGCAGTACTTC
>NA|TRBJ1-4|NA|TRBV7-2
CASSLATGEKLFF
TGTGCCAGCAGCTTAGCAACAGGGGAAAAACTGTTTTTT
>NA|TRBJ2-5|NA|TRBV10-3
CASKDSGGETQYF
TGTGCCTCAAAGGACTCGGGGGGCGAGACCCAGTACTTC
>NA|TRBJ1-4|NA|TRBV28
CASSLLVPTSGREDGKLFF
TGTGCCAGCAGTTTGTTGGTCCCCACTTCGGGCAGGGAGGACGGAAAACTGTTTTTT
>NA|TRBJ2-1|NA|TRBV7-9
CASSLSWTRDYDRFF
TGTGCCAGCAGCTTATCGTGGACGCGCGACTACGATCGGTTCTTC
>NA|TRBJ2-7|TRBD1|TRBV18
CASSPTGTGFPYEQYF
TGTGCCAGCTCACCCACCGGGACAGGGTTCCCCTACGAGCAGTACTTC
>NA|TRBJ1-1|NA|TRBV6-6
CASNNRDRGTEAFF
TGTGCCAGCAATAACAGGGATAGGGGCACTGAAGCTTTCTTT
>NA|TRBJ2-2|TRBD2|TRBV7-6
CASSALAGLNTGELFF
TGTGCCAGCAGCGCACTAGCGGGCCTGAACACCGGGGAGCTGTTTTTT
>NA|TRBJ2-3|NA|TRBV5-6
CASSSPGLRSTDTQYF
TGTGCCAGCAGCTCTCCGGGACTCCGGAGCACAGATACGCAGTATTTT
>NA|TRBJ2-7|TRBD2|TRBV10-3
CAISEGGRAGEQYF
TGTGCCATCAGTGAGGGCGGGAGGGCCGGCGAGCAGTACTTC
>once|TRBJ2-1|TRBD2|TRBV29-1
CSVEGGTSRRQFF
TGCAGCGTTGAAGGAGGGACTAGCAGGCGGCAGTTCTTC
>NA|TRBJ1-2|NA|TRBV28
CASRPPGSDGYTF
TGTGCCAGCAGGCCCCCAGGGTCTGACGGCTACACCTTC
>NA|TRBJ2-2|NA|TRBV21-1
CASSKEVRREGHGELFF
TGTGCCAGCAGCAAAGAAGTGAGGAGGGAGGGCCACGGGGAGCTGTTTTTT
>NA|TRBJ1-1|NA|TRBV10-3
CAISGVANTEAFF
TGTGCCATCAGTGGGGTAGCAAACACTGAAGCTTTCTTT
>few|TRBJ2-2|TRBD1|TRBV28
CASSPHSGQPNTGELFF
TGTGCCAGCAGTCCTCACTCGGGACAGCCTAACACCGGGGAGCTGTTTTTT
>NA|TRBJ2-3|TRBD2|TRBV11-3
CASSSTSGVGTDTQYF
TGTGCCAGCAGCTCTACCAGCGGGGTTGGCACAGATACGCAGTATTTT
>NA|TRBJ1-5|NA|TRBV5-1
CASSLGFQGPQHF
TGCGCCAGCAGCTTGGGGTTTCAGGGGCCCCAGCATTTT
>NA|TRBJ2-3|NA|TRBV7-8
CASSSAFGGTDTQYF
TGTGCCAGCAGCTCAGCCTTCGGGGGCACAGATACGCAGTATTTT
>NA|TRBJ2-7|NA|TRBV15
CATSRPDTSYEQYF
TGTGCCACCAGCAGACCGGACACATCCTACGAGCAGTACTTC
>few|TRBJ2-7|NA|TRBV28
CASRDLSGPYEQYF
TGTGCCAGCAGAGATCTTAGCGGTCCCTACGAGCAGTACTTC
>NA|TRBJ2-2|TRBD2|TRBV10-2
CASSDKRESGSAGELFF
TGCGCCAGCAGTGATAAGCGGGAGTCTGGGAGCGCCGGGGAGCTGTTTTTT